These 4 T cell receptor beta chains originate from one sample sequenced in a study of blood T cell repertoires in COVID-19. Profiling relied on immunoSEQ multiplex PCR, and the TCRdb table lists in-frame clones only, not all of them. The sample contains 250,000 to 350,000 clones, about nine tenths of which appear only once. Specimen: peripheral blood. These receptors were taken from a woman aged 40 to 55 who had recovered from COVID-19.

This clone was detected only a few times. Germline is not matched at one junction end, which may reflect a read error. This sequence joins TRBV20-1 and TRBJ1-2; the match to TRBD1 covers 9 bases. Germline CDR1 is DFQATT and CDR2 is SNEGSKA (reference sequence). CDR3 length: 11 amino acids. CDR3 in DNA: TGCAGTGCTACCGGGACAGGGCGTTCAGGCTTC. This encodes CSATGTGRSGF.

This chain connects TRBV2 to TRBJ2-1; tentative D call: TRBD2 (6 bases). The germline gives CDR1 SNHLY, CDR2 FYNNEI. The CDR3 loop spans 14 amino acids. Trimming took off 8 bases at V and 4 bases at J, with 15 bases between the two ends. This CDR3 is CASPHSGVYNEQFF. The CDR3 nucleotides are TGTGCCAGCCCCCATAGCGGAGTTTACAATGAGCAGTTCTTC.

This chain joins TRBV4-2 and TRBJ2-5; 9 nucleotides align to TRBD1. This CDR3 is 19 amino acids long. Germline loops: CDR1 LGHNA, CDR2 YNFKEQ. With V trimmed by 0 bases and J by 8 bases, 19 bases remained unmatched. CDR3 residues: CASSQDSGRDRASKNTQYF. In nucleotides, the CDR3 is TGTGCCAGCAGCCAAGATTCGGGGAGGGACAGGGCCTCCAAGAATACCCAGTACTTC.

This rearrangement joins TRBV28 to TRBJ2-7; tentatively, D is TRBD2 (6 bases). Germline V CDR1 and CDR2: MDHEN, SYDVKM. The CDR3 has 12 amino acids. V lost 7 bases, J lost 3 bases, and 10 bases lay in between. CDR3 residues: CASTRDFYEQYF. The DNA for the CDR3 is TGTGCCAGCACCAGGGACTTCTACGAGCAGTACTTC.